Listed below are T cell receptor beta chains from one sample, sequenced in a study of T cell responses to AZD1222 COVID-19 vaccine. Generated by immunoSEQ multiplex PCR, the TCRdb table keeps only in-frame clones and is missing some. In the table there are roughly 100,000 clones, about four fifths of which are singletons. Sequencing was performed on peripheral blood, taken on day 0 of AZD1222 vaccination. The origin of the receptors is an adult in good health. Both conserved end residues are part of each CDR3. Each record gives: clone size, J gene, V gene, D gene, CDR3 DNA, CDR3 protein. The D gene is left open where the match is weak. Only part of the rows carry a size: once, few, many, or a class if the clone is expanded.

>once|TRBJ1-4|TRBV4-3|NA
TGCGCCAGCAGCCAATCCCGCTGGGGGGACCCAACTAATGAAAAACTGTTTTTT
CASSQSRWGDPTNEKLFF
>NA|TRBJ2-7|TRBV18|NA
TGTGCCAGCTCACCAGACACGGCATCCTACGAGCAGTACTTC
CASSPDTASYEQYF
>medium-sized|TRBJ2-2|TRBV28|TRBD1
TGTGCCAGCAGTTCCGGGACAGGGGACACCGGGGAGCTGTTTTTT
CASSSGTGDTGELFF
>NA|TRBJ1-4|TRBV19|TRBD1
TGTGCCAGTAGGACAGGGCGAAGTGAAAAACTGTTTTTT
CASRTGRSEKLFF
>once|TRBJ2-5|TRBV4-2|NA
TGTGCCAGCAGCCAAGTTGGCAGGATTAACCAAGAGACCCAGTACTTC
CASSQVGRINQETQYF
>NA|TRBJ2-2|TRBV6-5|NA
TGTGCCAGCACTGGTCCGAACACCGGGGAGCTGTTTTTT
CASTGPNTGELFF
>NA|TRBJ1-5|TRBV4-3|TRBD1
TGCGCCAGCAGCCCGGGGACAGGGGGCGAGCCCCAGCATTTT
CASSPGTGGEPQHF
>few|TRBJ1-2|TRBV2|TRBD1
TGTGCCAGCAGCGGACAGGGCTATGGCTACACCTTC
CASSGQGYGYTF
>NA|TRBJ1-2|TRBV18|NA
TGTGCCAGCTCACCACAGAGTGATAACTATGGCTACACCTTC
CASSPQSDNYGYTF
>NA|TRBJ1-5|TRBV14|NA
TGTGCCAGCAGCCAAGACGGCAATCAGCCCCAGCATTTT
CASSQDGNQPQHF
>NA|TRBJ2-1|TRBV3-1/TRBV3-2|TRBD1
TGTGCCAGCAGCCAAGCAGGACAGGGTCGGCGAGAGCAGTTCTTC
CASSQAGQGRREQFF
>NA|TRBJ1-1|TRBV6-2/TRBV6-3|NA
TGTGCCAGCAGTGGCCCTCAGGGTACGGGACTTACGAACACTGAAGCTTTCTTT
CASSGPQGTGLTNTEAFF
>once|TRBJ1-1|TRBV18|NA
TGTGCCAGCTCACCACCGTCCAGGCGGAACACTGAAGCTTTCTTT
CASSPPSRRNTEAFF
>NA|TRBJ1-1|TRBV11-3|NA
TGTGCCAGCAGCTTAGATGCCGCGTCCACTGAAGCTTTCTTT
CASSLDAASTEAFF
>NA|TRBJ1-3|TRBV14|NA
TGTGCCAGCAGACTCGTTGGGACTGGAAACACCATATATTTT
CASRLVGTGNTIYF
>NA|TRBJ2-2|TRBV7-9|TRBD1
TGTGCCAGCAGCGACGGGACAGCGAACACCAGGGAGCTGTTTTTT
CASSDGTANTRELFF
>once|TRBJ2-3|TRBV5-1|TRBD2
TGCGCCAGCAGCTCCCCTGGAGCGGGGGGTCTTCTGGATACGCAGTATTTT
CASSSPGAGGLLDTQYF
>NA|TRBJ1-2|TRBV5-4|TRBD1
TGTGCCAGCAGCTCGACAGGGTCTTACGGCTACACCTTC
CASSSTGSYGYTF
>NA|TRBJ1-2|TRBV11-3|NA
TGTGCCAGCAGCTTTACAGGGAACGTTATATCCTATGGCTACACCTTC
CASSFTGNVISYGYTF
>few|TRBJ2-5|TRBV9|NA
TGTGCCAGCAGCGCCCACCAGTACCAAGAGACCCAGTACTTC
CASSAHQYQETQYF
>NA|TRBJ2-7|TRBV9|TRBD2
TGTGCCAGCAGCGTCGGACTAGCGGGAGTTACCTCCGAGCAGTACTTC
CASSVGLAGVTSEQYF
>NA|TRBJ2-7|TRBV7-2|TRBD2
TGTGCCAGCAGCTCCCTTCGGACTATGGCGGGAGGCGAGCAGTACTTC
CASSSLRTMAGGEQYF
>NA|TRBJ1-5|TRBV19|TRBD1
TGTGCCAGTAATCCGCGGTTTGTGGACAGGACCGCGTATAGCAATCAGCCCCAGCATTTT
CASNPRFVDRTAYSNQPQHF
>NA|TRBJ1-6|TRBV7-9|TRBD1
TGTGCCAGCAGAGGGGACAGTTATAATTCACCCCTCCACTTT
CASRGDSYNSPLHF
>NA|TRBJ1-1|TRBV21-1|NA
TGTGCCAGCAGCGAAAAATCCGGACGAACCGAGAACACTGAAGCTTTCTTT
CASSEKSGRTENTEAFF
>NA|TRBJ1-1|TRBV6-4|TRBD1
TGTGCCAGCAGACGAAATGGACAGGGGAGTTTCACTGAAGCTTTCTTT
CASRRNGQGSFTEAFF
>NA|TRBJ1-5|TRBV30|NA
TGTGCCTGGAGTGGCGGGCAGTCGGGTCAGCCCCAGCATTTT
CAWSGGQSGQPQHF
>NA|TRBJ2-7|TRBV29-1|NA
TGCAGCGTTGTACAACAAGTGGGGATAAGCTCCTACGAGCAGTACTTC
CSVVQQVGISSYEQYF
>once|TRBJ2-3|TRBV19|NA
TGTGCCAGTAGTATAGCTTGGATTCGGTCAGATACGCAGTATTTT
CASSIAWIRSDTQYF
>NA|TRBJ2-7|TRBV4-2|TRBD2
TGTGCCAGCAGTTCCAACCCGGGACTAGCGAACGAGCAGTACTTC
CASSSNPGLANEQYF
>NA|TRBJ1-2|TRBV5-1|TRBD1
TGCGCCAGCAGCGCGGGACAGAACTATGGCTACACCTTC
CASSAGQNYGYTF
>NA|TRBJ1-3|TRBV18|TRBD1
TGTGCCAGCTCGGTACAGGGGACGTTTGGAAACACCATATATTTT
CASSVQGTFGNTIYF
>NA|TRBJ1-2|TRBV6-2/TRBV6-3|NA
TGTGCCAGCAGTTACTCGGACCATGGCTACACCTTC
CASSYSDHGYTF
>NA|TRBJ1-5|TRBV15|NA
TGTGCCACCAGCAGAGATTCCGGCGGGGGGGCGCGCAATCAGCCCCAGCATTTT
CATSRDSGGGARNQPQHF
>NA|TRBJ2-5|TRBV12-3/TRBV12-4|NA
TGTGCCAGCAGGGACGCCCAAGAGACCCAGTACTTC
CASRDAQETQYF
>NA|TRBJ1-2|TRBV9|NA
TGTGCCAGCGGGGGAGCTAACTATGGCTACACCTTC
CASGGANYGYTF
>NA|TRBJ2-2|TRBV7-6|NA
TGTGCCAGCAGCTTGGGGACCGGGGAGCTGTTTTTT
CASSLGTGELFF
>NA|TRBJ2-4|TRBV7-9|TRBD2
TGTGCCAGCAGCTTTCGACTAGCGGGGGGGCTAGCCAAAAACATTCAGTACTTC
CASSFRLAGGLAKNIQYF
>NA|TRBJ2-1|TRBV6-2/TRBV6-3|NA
TGTGCCAGCAGCACCCGTCCTTACAATGAGCAGTTCTTC
CASSTRPYNEQFF
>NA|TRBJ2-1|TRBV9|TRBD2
TGTGCCAGCAGCGTACTAGCGGGAAGCAATGAGCAGTTCTTC
CASSVLAGSNEQFF
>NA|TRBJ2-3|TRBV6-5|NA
TGTGCCAGCAGTTACTTGGGATCCCGTGGCACAGATACGCAGTATTTT
CASSYLGSRGTDTQYF
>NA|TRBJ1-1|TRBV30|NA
TGTGCCATAAACCGGGACTCTGGGCTGAACACTGAAGCTTTCTTT
CAINRDSGLNTEAFF